These T cell receptor beta chains were read from a single sample in a study of blood T cells in healthy people across ages. MiXCR, applied by TCRdb to the 5' RACE reads, yields one record per CDR3 protein. The sample contains about 810,000 distinct CDR3 sequences, roughly 35% of which appear only once. Sequencing was done on a sample of blood. Receptor source: a young man in good health. Each CDR3 is given with its conserved first and last residue. Each record gives: V gene, clone size, J gene, D gene, CDR3 DNA, CDR3 protein. D genes are given only for firm matches. Part of the rows lack a size; the others show once, few, many or a class for expanded clones.

V gene: TRBV12-3/TRBV12-4; clone size: .; J gene: TRBJ2-3; D gene: TRBD1; CDR3 DNA: TGTGCCAGCAGTTTAGTATGGGTACACGGGACAGGGGCACCCGCAGATACGCAGTATTTT; CDR3 protein: CASSLVWVHGTGAPADTQYF
V gene: TRBV13; clone size: few; J gene: TRBJ1-5; D gene: .; CDR3 DNA: TGTGCCAGCAGCTTAAGCCAGGGGAATGGCAATCAGCCCCAGCATTTT; CDR3 protein: CASSLSQGNGNQPQHF
V gene: TRBV15; clone size: few; J gene: TRBJ1-2; D gene: TRBD1; CDR3 DNA: TGTGCCACCAGCAACAGGGGGAGGGGGAACTATGGCTACACCTTC; CDR3 protein: CATSNRGRGNYGYTF
V gene: TRBV20-1; clone size: .; J gene: TRBJ1-5; D gene: TRBD1; CDR3 DNA: TGCAGTGCTAGCGACAGGGAAAAGGGAAGCAATCAGCCCCAGCATTTT; CDR3 protein: CSASDREKGSNQPQHF
V gene: TRBV7-3; clone size: many; J gene: TRBJ2-1; D gene: TRBD2; CDR3 DNA: TGTGCCAGCAGCTCCGGGACTAGCGGCTCCATAAAGTTCTTC; CDR3 protein: CASSSGTSGSIKFF
V gene: TRBV4-1; clone size: many; J gene: TRBJ2-4; D gene: TRBD2; CDR3 DNA: TGCGCCAGCAGCCATCTCCGGCTAGCGGGGGGAAAAAACATTCAGTACTTC; CDR3 protein: CASSHLRLAGGKNIQYF
V gene: TRBV27; clone size: .; J gene: TRBJ2-5; D gene: .; CDR3 DNA: TGCGCCAGCAGTTTATTTCCCGGGACGGGGACCCAGTACTTC; CDR3 protein: CASSLFPGTGTQYF
V gene: TRBV7-9; clone size: few; J gene: TRBJ2-7; D gene: .; CDR3 DNA: TGTGCCAGCAGCTCTCCAAGGGACGGATACTACGAGCAGTACTTC; CDR3 protein: CASSSPRDGYYEQYF
V gene: TRBV7-9; clone size: .; J gene: TRBJ2-1; D gene: TRBD1; CDR3 DNA: TGTGCCAGCAGCCGGACAGGGGATGAGCAGTTCTTC; CDR3 protein: CASSRTGDEQFF
V gene: TRBV12-5; clone size: .; J gene: TRBJ1-2; D gene: TRBD1; CDR3 DNA: TGTGTCCAACCCCCGGACAGGGGGCGACGGGAATATAACTATGGCTACACCTTC; CDR3 protein: CVQPPDRGRREYNYGYTF
V gene: TRBV7-9; clone size: .; J gene: TRBJ1-4; D gene: .; CDR3 DNA: TGTGCCAGCAGCACCCGACAGAATGAAAAACTGTTTTTT; CDR3 protein: CASSTRQNEKLFF
V gene: TRBV7-2; clone size: few; J gene: TRBJ1-2; D gene: .; CDR3 DNA: TGTGCCAGCAGTGATAGAGCTGCCCCCCGTGGCTACACCTTC; CDR3 protein: CASSDRAAPRGYTF
V gene: TRBV7-3; clone size: few; J gene: TRBJ1-1; D gene: .; CDR3 DNA: TGTGCCAGCAGCTCTTCCCGGGGGGGGATAAACACTGAAGCTTTCTTT; CDR3 protein: CASSSSRGGINTEAFF
V gene: TRBV20-1; clone size: many; J gene: TRBJ2-1; D gene: .; CDR3 DNA: TGCAGTGCTAGAGCGGCGGCCAATGAGCAGTTCTTC; CDR3 protein: CSARAAANEQFF
V gene: TRBV20-1; clone size: few; J gene: TRBJ2-1; D gene: .; CDR3 DNA: TGCAGTGCTAGAGATGGGTTGAACAATGAGCAGTTCTTC; CDR3 protein: CSARDGLNNEQFF
V gene: TRBV11-2; clone size: .; J gene: TRBJ2-3; D gene: TRBD2; CDR3 DNA: TGTGCCAGCAGCTTTGCCAGCGGGGGCGGGGATACGCAGTATTTT; CDR3 protein: CASSFASGGGDTQYF
V gene: TRBV9; clone size: .; J gene: TRBJ2-3; D gene: .; CDR3 DNA: TGTGCCAGCAGCGTAGGGCAGGGAGGAGATACGCAGTATTTT; CDR3 protein: CASSVGQGGDTQYF
V gene: TRBV9; clone size: .; J gene: TRBJ2-5; D gene: TRBD2; CDR3 DNA: TGTGCCAGCAGCGTAGAGTCGGCGGGGGGGCCTCCTGAGCAGTACTTC; CDR3 protein: CASSVESAGGPPEQYF
V gene: TRBV19; clone size: few; J gene: TRBJ2-5; D gene: .; CDR3 DNA: TGTGCCAGTAGTATAAGGCCGGGACTCAACCAAGAGACCCAGTACTTC; CDR3 protein: CASSIRPGLNQETQYF
V gene: TRBV4-2; clone size: .; J gene: TRBJ2-1; D gene: TRBD2; CDR3 DNA: TGTGCCAGCAGCCAAGGTAGCGGGAGCTACAATGAGCAGTTCTTC; CDR3 protein: CASSQGSGSYNEQFF
V gene: TRBV7-8; clone size: few; J gene: TRBJ2-5; D gene: .; CDR3 DNA: TGTGCCAGCAGCTTAGCGCAGTGGGAGACCCAGTACTTC; CDR3 protein: CASSLAQWETQYF
V gene: TRBV20-1; clone size: few; J gene: TRBJ1-1; D gene: .; CDR3 DNA: TGCAGTGAGGGGGGTTCGGTAGCTTTCTTT; CDR3 protein: CSEGGSVAFF
V gene: TRBV4-3; clone size: .; J gene: TRBJ1-4; D gene: TRBD1; CDR3 DNA: TGCGCCAGCAGCCACGGGGCGGACAGGGGTGGTGAAAAACTGTTTTTT; CDR3 protein: CASSHGADRGGEKLFF
V gene: TRBV7-2; clone size: many; J gene: TRBJ2-1; D gene: .; CDR3 DNA: TGTGCCAGCAGCCCATCGGGGAGTGAGCAGTTCTTC; CDR3 protein: CASSPSGSEQFF
V gene: TRBV7-2; clone size: many; J gene: TRBJ2-1; D gene: .; CDR3 DNA: TGTGCCAGCAGCTACGCCATCACGGACCACAATGAGCAGTTCTTC; CDR3 protein: CASSYAITDHNEQFF
V gene: TRBV20-1; clone size: few; J gene: TRBJ2-7; D gene: .; CDR3 DNA: TGCAGTGCTAAGGGGTCGATGAACGAGCAGTACTTC; CDR3 protein: CSAKGSMNEQYF
V gene: TRBV7-9; clone size: .; J gene: TRBJ2-1; D gene: TRBD2; CDR3 DNA: TGTGCCAGCAGCACCAAGCTAGCGGGAGGGATTCGCGATGAGCAGTTCTTC; CDR3 protein: CASSTKLAGGIRDEQFF
V gene: TRBV5-1; clone size: .; J gene: TRBJ2-6; D gene: .; CDR3 DNA: TGCGCCAGCAGCACAACAGATTCTGGGGCCAACGTCCTGACTTTC; CDR3 protein: CASSTTDSGANVLTF
V gene: TRBV5-1; clone size: .; J gene: TRBJ1-2; D gene: .; CDR3 DNA: TGCGCCAGCAGCTTGGACAGAGACTTGGATGGCTACACCTTC; CDR3 protein: CASSLDRDLDGYTF
V gene: TRBV10-3; clone size: many; J gene: TRBJ2-1; D gene: .; CDR3 DNA: TGTGCCATCAGCGACCGGGACTTTGGCAACAATGAGCAGTTCTTC; CDR3 protein: CAISDRDFGNNEQFF
V gene: TRBV7-3; clone size: many; J gene: TRBJ1-2; D gene: .; CDR3 DNA: TGTGCCAGCAGCTTTGACGGATACTATGGCTACACCTTC; CDR3 protein: CASSFDGYYGYTF
V gene: TRBV5-1; clone size: many; J gene: TRBJ1-6; D gene: TRBD1; CDR3 DNA: TGTGCCAGCAGTTTCGGACAGGGGAATTCACCCCTCCACTTT; CDR3 protein: CASSFGQGNSPLHF
V gene: TRBV6-5; clone size: once; J gene: TRBJ1-1; D gene: .; CDR3 DNA: TGTGCCAGCAGTCAGGACGCCCTGAATGCTTTCTTT; CDR3 protein: CASSQDALNAFF
V gene: TRBV10-3; clone size: few; J gene: TRBJ2-7; D gene: .; CDR3 DNA: TGTGCCATCAGTCCTCAGACCCTGGGCAATGAGCAGTACTTC; CDR3 protein: CAISPQTLGNEQYF
V gene: TRBV7-2; clone size: .; J gene: TRBJ2-7; D gene: TRBD2; CDR3 DNA: TGTGCCAGCAGCTTAGACGGGGGGGCCCACAATGAGCAGTACTTC; CDR3 protein: CASSLDGGAHNEQYF
V gene: TRBV6-1; clone size: .; J gene: TRBJ2-7; D gene: .; CDR3 DNA: TGTGCCAGCAGTGAAATCCTCCTGCCGCGGAACTACGAGCAGTACTTC; CDR3 protein: CASSEILLPRNYEQYF
V gene: TRBV7-2; clone size: few; J gene: TRBJ2-7; D gene: TRBD1; CDR3 DNA: TGTGCCAGCAGCTTAGGGACAGGGGGCCGCGAGCAGTACTTC; CDR3 protein: CASSLGTGGREQYF
V gene: TRBV12-3/TRBV12-4; clone size: many; J gene: TRBJ1-2; D gene: .; CDR3 DNA: TGTGCCAGCAGTTATGGAGGGAAGGGCTATGGCTACACCTTC; CDR3 protein: CASSYGGKGYGYTF
V gene: TRBV7-2; clone size: few; J gene: TRBJ1-1; D gene: .; CDR3 DNA: TGTGCCAGCCGGGCCTATGGCACTGAAGCTTTCTTT; CDR3 protein: CASRAYGTEAFF
V gene: TRBV20-1; clone size: many; J gene: TRBJ2-3; D gene: TRBD2; CDR3 DNA: TGCAGTGCTCTTCCTAGCGGGGCGATCACAGATACGCAGTATTTT; CDR3 protein: CSALPSGAITDTQYF
V gene: TRBV27; clone size: .; J gene: TRBJ1-2; D gene: .; CDR3 DNA: TGTGCCAGCAGTTGGGGGGGTGGGGGTGGCTATGGCTACACCTTC; CDR3 protein: CASSWGGGGGYGYTF
V gene: TRBV15; clone size: few; J gene: TRBJ2-5; D gene: .; CDR3 DNA: TGTGCCACCAGCAGAGATGAGCGCGGACGACCGGAAGAGACCCAGTACTTC; CDR3 protein: CATSRDERGRPEETQYF
V gene: TRBV4-2; clone size: .; J gene: TRBJ2-3; D gene: .; CDR3 DNA: TGTGCCAGCAGCCAAGATCACCCGGCCCTCACAGATACGCAGTATTTT; CDR3 protein: CASSQDHPALTDTQYF
V gene: TRBV12-3/TRBV12-4; clone size: .; J gene: TRBJ2-7; D gene: .; CDR3 DNA: TGTGCCAGCAGTCCAGACCGCCCCTACGAGCAGTACTTC; CDR3 protein: CASSPDRPYEQYF
V gene: TRBV7-2; clone size: few; J gene: TRBJ2-3; D gene: .; CDR3 DNA: TGTGCCAGCAGCCAAGGTCGGTCCGCGGTCCCAGATACGCAGTATTTT; CDR3 protein: CASSQGRSAVPDTQYF
V gene: TRBV6-5; clone size: many; J gene: TRBJ1-2; D gene: .; CDR3 DNA: TGTGCCAGCAGTATCACAGAGACTAACTATGGCTACACCTTC; CDR3 protein: CASSITETNYGYTF
V gene: TRBV12-3/TRBV12-4; clone size: .; J gene: TRBJ2-3; D gene: .; CDR3 DNA: TGTGCCAGCAGTTCAGAGGGAGGTACAGATACGCAGTATTTT; CDR3 protein: CASSSEGGTDTQYF
V gene: TRBV3-1; clone size: .; J gene: TRBJ2-1; D gene: .; CDR3 DNA: TGTGCCAGCAGCCAAGGGGCGCCGAGCTCCTACAATGAGCAGTTCTTC; CDR3 protein: CASSQGAPSSYNEQFF
V gene: TRBV27; clone size: .; J gene: TRBJ1-2; D gene: .; CDR3 DNA: TGTGCCAGCAGTACCGTGCAGGGGTTTCATGAGTATGGCTACACCTTC; CDR3 protein: CASSTVQGFHEYGYTF
V gene: TRBV7-2; clone size: .; J gene: TRBJ1-3; D gene: .; CDR3 DNA: TGTGCCAGCAGCTTGACAGCCGGAAACACCATATATTTT; CDR3 protein: CASSLTAGNTIYF
V gene: TRBV28; clone size: many; J gene: TRBJ1-6; D gene: TRBD1; CDR3 DNA: TGTGCCAGCGAACCTGACAGGGGTGGCTCACCCCTCCACTTT; CDR3 protein: CASEPDRGGSPLHF
V gene: TRBV7-9; clone size: few; J gene: TRBJ1-1; D gene: .; CDR3 DNA: TGTGCCAGCAGCTTAATCGGACAGCCGAGGGACACTGAAGCTTTCTTT; CDR3 protein: CASSLIGQPRDTEAFF
V gene: TRBV14; clone size: .; J gene: TRBJ1-2; D gene: .; CDR3 DNA: TGTGCCAGCAGCCCCCAGAGAGCGGGGGCAAAGGAGGACTACACCTTC; CDR3 protein: CASSPQRAGAKEDYTF
V gene: TRBV25-1; clone size: .; J gene: TRBJ1-5; D gene: .; CDR3 DNA: TGTGCCAGCAGTGAATTTGGGGATCAGCCCCAGCATTTT; CDR3 protein: CASSEFGDQPQHF
V gene: TRBV7-2; clone size: few; J gene: TRBJ2-5; D gene: TRBD2; CDR3 DNA: TGTGCCAGCAGCTTCGCGAGCGGGGAAGAGACCCAGTACTTC; CDR3 protein: CASSFASGEETQYF
V gene: TRBV5-5; clone size: many; J gene: TRBJ2-1; D gene: TRBD2; CDR3 DNA: TGTGCCAGCATGTCAGCGGGGAATGAGCAGTTCTTC; CDR3 protein: CASMSAGNEQFF
V gene: TRBV28; clone size: .; J gene: TRBJ1-1; D gene: .; CDR3 DNA: TGTGCCAGCACCACGAACACTGAAGCTTTCTTT; CDR3 protein: CASTTNTEAFF
V gene: TRBV7-2; clone size: many; J gene: TRBJ2-7; D gene: TRBD1; CDR3 DNA: TGTGCCAGCAGCCCCGAGACAGGGGGCTACGAGCAGTACTTC; CDR3 protein: CASSPETGGYEQYF
V gene: TRBV6-5; clone size: few; J gene: TRBJ2-1; D gene: .; CDR3 DNA: TGTGCCAGCAGTTACTTCCACGCACCTAACTACAATGAGCAGTTCTTC; CDR3 protein: CASSYFHAPNYNEQFF
V gene: TRBV20-1; clone size: .; J gene: TRBJ2-7; D gene: .; CDR3 DNA: TGCAGTGGGGCCCAGGGGGGGTACGAGCAGTACTTC; CDR3 protein: CSGAQGGYEQYF